Reported below is one T cell receptor beta chain. Its antigen is unidentified. PCR primers comprised 60 Vbeta and 13 Jbeta primers. Authors' methods: Around 80 million unique TCR beta chains, about 10 million of them shared, were counted by a later analysis. Profiled with immunoSEQ multiplex PCR; TCRdb holds only in-frame clones, not every one. V, J and clone size were drawn from that table, and D and trimming were deduced from the DNA. The sample includes around 100,000 clones, 66% of them seen just once. This entry belongs to a study of cytomegalovirus exposure and HLA in healthy donors. Findings and caveats of the study: TCR beta V- and J-gene trimming, according to a later analysis, was linked to a missense DCLRE1C variant. The later analysis indicated that the majority of CMV-associated TCR beta chains appeared HLA-restricted. An analysis that was carried out later associated 15,000 to 20,000 TCR beta sequences with HLA alleles at 0.05 false discovery rate.

Germline V gene lookup returns CDR1 LGHNT and CDR2 FRNRAP. This CDR3 is 14 amino acids long. The V end was cut by 11 bases, the J end by 4 bases, with 21 bases between. The rearrangement uses TRBV12-5 and TRBJ2-7; D perhaps matches TRBD2 (7 bases). Sequenced input: PBMCs. The sequence derives from a woman aged 45-59 years in good health and CMV-seronegative. The DNA of the CDR3 is TGTGCTCACCCGGGGGGCCCCATCAGATACGAGCAGTACTTC. Translation: CAHPGGPIRYEQYF. The complete variable domain, with remaining parts taken from reference TRBV12-5 and TRBJ2-7, reads DARVTQTPRHKVTEMGQEVTMRCQPILGHNTVFWYRQTMMQGLELLAYFRNRAPLDDSGMPKDRFSAEMPDATLATLKIQPSEPRDSAVYFCAHPGGPIRYEQYFGPGTRLTVT.